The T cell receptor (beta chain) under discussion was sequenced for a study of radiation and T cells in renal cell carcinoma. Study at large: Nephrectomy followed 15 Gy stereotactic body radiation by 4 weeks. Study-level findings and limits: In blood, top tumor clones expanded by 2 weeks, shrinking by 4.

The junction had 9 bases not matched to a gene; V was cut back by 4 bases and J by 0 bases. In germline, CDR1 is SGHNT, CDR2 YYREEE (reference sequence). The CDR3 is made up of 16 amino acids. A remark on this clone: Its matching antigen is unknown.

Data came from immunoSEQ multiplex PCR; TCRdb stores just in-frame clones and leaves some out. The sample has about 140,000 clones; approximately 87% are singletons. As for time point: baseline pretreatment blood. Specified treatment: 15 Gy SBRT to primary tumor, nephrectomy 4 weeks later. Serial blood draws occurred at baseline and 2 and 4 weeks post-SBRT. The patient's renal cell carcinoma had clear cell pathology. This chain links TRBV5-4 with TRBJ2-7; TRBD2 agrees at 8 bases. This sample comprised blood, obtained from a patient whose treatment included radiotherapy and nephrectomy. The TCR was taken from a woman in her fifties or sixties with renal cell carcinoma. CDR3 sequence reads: CASSPLGGVGSYEQYF. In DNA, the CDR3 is TGTGCCAGCAGCCCCCTCGGGGGGGTTGGCTCCTACGAGCAGTACTTC.